Presented here are 5 T cell receptor beta chains from one specimen sequenced in a study of blood T cell repertoires in COVID-19. The method was immunoSEQ multiplex PCR; TCRdb's version includes in-frame clones alone and lacks a portion of them. Among 250,000 to 350,000 clones listed, roughly 87% were seen once. The sample consisted of peripheral blood. These receptors were collected from a man between 18 and 29 years old with active or convalescent COVID-19.

V and J are TRBV5-1 and TRBJ2-1; D remains ambiguous. The germline gives CDR1 SGHRS, CDR2 YFSETQ. CDR3 length: 15 amino acids. Trimming shortened V by 1 base and J by 2 bases, and 10 bases separated the two germline ends. The CDR3 nucleotides read TGCGCCAGCAGCTTGACTACCGTTCCCTACAATGAGCAGTTCTTC. Its protein is CASSLTTVPYNEQFF. Drawing the rest from reference TRBV5-1 and TRBJ2-1, the complete variable domain is KAGVTQTPRYLIKTRGQQVTLSCSPISGHRSVSWYQQTPGQGLQFLFEYFSETQRNKGNFPGRFSGRQFSNSRSEMNVSTLELGDSALYLCASSLTTVPYNEQFFGPGTRLTVL.

The rearrangement joins TRBV7-9 to TRBJ2-1; 7 bases fit TRBD1. The CDR3 length is 15 residues. Trimming removed 5 bases from V and 6 bases from J; junction bases left unmatched: 10. In germline, CDR1 is SEHNR, CDR2 FQNEAQ (reference sequence). The CDR3 protein is CASSQRDRHGNEQFF. The DNA for the CDR3 is TGTGCCAGCAGCCAAAGGGACAGACACGGCAATGAGCAGTTCTTC.

V gene TRBV6-2 or TRBV6-3 combines with J gene TRBJ1-2; 9 nucleotides match TRBD1. The germline V gene encodes CDR1 MNHEY and CDR2 SVGEGT. V shed 5 bases and J 4 bases; nucleotides not matched to a gene: 8. This CDR3 has 15 amino acids. CDR3 nucleotide sequence: TGTGCCAGCAGTAGGACAGGGGATCCCATCTATGGCTACACCTTC. This codes for CASSRTGDPIYGYTF.

The CDR3 sequence is CASSLSGGSPYEQYF. In nucleotides, the CDR3 is TGCGCCAGCAGCTTGAGCGGGGGGTCACCCTACGAGCAGTACTTC. The chain couples TRBV5-1 to TRBJ2-7, with 9 bases identical to TRBD2. This CDR3 is 15 amino acids long. V shed 1 base, J shed 2 bases, and the junction held 4 bases outside the gene matches. Germline V lookup: CDR1 SGHRS, CDR2 YFSETQ.

This clone showed up just a few times. This rearrangement joins TRBV27 to TRBJ1-1, with TRBD1 matching 8 bases. Germline trimming cut 6 bases from V and 11 bases from J; bases unmatched to any gene: 14. The germline V gene encodes CDR1 MNHEY and CDR2 SMNVEV (reference sequence). CDR3 size: 14 residues. The CDR3 DNA is TGTGCCAGCAGCCTAGGGAGTCAGGGGGCGGGGGCTTTCTTT. Amino acid sequence: CASSLGSQGAGAFF.